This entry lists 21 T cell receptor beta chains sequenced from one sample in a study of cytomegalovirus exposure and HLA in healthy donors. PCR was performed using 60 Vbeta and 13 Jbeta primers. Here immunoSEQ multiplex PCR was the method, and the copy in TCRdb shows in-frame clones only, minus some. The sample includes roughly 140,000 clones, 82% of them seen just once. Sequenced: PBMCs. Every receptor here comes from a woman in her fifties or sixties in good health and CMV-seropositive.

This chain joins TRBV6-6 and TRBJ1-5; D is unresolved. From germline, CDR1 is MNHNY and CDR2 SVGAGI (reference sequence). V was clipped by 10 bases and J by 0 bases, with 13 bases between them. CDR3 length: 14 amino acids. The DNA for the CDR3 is TGTGCCACCTCGGGGTTATATAGCAATCAGCCCCAGCATTTT. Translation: CATSGLYSNQPQHF.

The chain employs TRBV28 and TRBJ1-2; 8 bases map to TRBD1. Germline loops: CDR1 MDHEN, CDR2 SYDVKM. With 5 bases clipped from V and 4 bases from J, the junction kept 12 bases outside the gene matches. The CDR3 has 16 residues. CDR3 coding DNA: TGTGCCAGCAGTGTTTATGGGACAGGTTCTCCCTATGGCTACACCTTC. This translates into CASSVYGTGSPYGYTF.

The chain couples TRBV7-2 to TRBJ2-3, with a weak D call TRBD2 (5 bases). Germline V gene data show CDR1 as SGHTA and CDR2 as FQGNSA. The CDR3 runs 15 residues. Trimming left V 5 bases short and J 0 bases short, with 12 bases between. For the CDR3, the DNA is TGTGCCAGCAGCCTAGGGAGCGCTAGCACAGATACGCAGTATTTT. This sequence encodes CASSLGSASTDTQYF. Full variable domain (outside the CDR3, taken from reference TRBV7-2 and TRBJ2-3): GAGVSQSPSNKVTEKGKDVELRCDPISGHTALYWYRQSLGQGLEFLIYFQGNSAPDKSGLPSDRFSAERTGGSVSTLTIQRTQQEDSAVYLCASSLGSASTDTQYFGPGTRLTVL.

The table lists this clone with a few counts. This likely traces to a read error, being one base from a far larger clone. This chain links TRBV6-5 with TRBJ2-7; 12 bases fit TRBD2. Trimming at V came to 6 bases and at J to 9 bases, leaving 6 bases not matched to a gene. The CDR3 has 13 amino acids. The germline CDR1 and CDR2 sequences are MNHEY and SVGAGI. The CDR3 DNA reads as TGTGCCAGCAGGGGACTAGCGGGTCCCGGGCAGTACTTC. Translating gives CASRGLAGPGQYF.

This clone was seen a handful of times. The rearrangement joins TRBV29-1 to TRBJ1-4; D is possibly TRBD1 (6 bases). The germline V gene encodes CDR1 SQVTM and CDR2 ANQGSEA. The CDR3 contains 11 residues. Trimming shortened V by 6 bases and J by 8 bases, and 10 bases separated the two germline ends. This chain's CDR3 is CSVAGTEKLFF. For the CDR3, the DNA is TGCAGCGTGGCAGGGACAGAAAAACTGTTTTTT.

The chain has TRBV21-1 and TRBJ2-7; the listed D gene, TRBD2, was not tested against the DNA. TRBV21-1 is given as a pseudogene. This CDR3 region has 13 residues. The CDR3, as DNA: TGTGCCAGCAGCCCGCCCCCAACGAGGGAGCAGTACTTC. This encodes CASSPPPTREQYF.

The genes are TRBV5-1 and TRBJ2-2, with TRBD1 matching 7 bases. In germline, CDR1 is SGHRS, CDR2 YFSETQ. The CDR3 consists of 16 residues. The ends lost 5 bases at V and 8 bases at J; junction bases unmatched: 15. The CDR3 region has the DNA TGCGCCAGCAGTAATCCGGGACAGACCTTGGTGGGGGAGCTGTTTTTT. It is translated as CASSNPGQTLVGELFF.

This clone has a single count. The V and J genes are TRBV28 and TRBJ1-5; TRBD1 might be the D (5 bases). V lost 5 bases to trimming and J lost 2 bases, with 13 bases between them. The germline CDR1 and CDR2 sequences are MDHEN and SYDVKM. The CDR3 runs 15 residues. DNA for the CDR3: TGTGCCAGCAGTAACAGGTTGTTTGGCAATCAGCCCCAGCATTTT. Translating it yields CASSNRLFGNQPQHF. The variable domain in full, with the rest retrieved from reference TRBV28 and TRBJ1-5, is DVKVTQSSRYLVKRTGEKVFLECVQDMDHENMFWYRQDPGLGLRLIYFSYDVKMKEKGDIPEGYSVSREKKERFSLILESASTNQTSMYLCASSNRLFGNQPQHFGDGTRLSIL.

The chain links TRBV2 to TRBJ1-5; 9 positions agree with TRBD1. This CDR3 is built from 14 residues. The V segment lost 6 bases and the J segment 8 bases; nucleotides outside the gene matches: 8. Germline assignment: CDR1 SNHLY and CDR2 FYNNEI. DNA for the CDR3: TGTGCCAGCAGACAGGGGGCCGGTGGGAAGCCCCAGCATTTT. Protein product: CASRQGAGGKPQHF.

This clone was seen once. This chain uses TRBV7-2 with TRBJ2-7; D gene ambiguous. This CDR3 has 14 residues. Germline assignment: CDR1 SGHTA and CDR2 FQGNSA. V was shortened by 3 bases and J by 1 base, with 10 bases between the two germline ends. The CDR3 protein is CASSFNLVSYEQYF. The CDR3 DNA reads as TGTGCCAGCAGCTTTAACCTAGTTTCCTACGAGCAGTACTTC.

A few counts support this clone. As DNA, the CDR3 is TGTGCCAGCAGCTTGGGGGCCTCAGGGGACTATGGCTACACCTTC. Residues: CASSLGASGDYGYTF. The V call is TRBV5-4, the J call TRBJ1-2; possibly TRBD1 for D (6 bases). V lost 0 bases and J 3 bases, leaving 12 bases between the germline ends. The CDR3 extends over 15 amino acids. Per the germline V gene, CDR1 is SGHNT and CDR2 is YYREEE (reference sequence). Full variable domain (remainder filled in from reference TRBV5-4 and TRBJ1-2): ETGVTQSPTHLIKTRGQQVTLRCSSQSGHNTVSWYQQALGQGPQFIFQYYREEENGRGNFPPRFSGLQFPNYSSELNVNALELDDSALYLCASSLGASGDYGYTFGSGTRLTVV.

The CDR3 spells CAWSVIDGDYEQYF. CDR3 coding DNA: TGTGCCTGGAGTGTTATCGACGGGGACTACGAGCAGTACTTC. The chain employs TRBV30 and TRBJ2-7; D may be TRBD2 (5 bases). Trimming shortened V by 0 bases and J by 3 bases, and 12 bases separated the two germline ends. Germline V CDR1 and CDR2: GTSNPN, SVGIG (reference sequence). CDR3 size: 14 residues. Supplemented by reference TRBV30 and TRBJ2-7, the full variable domain reads SQTIHQWPATLVQPVGSPLSLECTVEGTSNPNLYWYRQAAGRGLQLLFYSVGIGQISSEVPQNLSASRPQDRQFILSSKKLLLSDSGFYLCAWSVIDGDYEQYFGPGTRLTVT.

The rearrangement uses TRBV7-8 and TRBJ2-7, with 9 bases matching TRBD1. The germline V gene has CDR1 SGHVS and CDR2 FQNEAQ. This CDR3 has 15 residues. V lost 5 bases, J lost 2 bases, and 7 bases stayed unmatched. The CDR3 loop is CASSRGQGWAYEQYF. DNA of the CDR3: TGTGCCAGCAGCCGGGGACAGGGTTGGGCCTACGAGCAGTACTTC.

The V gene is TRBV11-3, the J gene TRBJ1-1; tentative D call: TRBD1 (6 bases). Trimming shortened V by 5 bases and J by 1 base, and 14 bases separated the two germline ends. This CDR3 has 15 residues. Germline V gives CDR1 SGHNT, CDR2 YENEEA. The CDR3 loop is CASSASGGTNTEAFF. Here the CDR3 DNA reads TGTGCCAGCAGCGCGTCGGGGGGCACGAACACTGAAGCTTTCTTT.

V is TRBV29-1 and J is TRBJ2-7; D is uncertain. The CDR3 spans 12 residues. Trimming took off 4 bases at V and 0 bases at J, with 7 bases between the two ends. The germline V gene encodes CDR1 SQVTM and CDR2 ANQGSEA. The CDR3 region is CSVVISSYEQYF. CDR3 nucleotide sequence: TGCAGCGTTGTTATTAGCTCCTACGAGCAGTACTTC.

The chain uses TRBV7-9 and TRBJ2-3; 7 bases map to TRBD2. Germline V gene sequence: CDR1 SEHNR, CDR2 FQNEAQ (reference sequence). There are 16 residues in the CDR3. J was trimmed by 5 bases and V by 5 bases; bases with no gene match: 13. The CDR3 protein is CASSTGGGAAKDTQYF. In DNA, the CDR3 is TGTGCCAGCAGCACGGGGGGAGGGGCTGCTAAAGATACGCAGTATTTT.

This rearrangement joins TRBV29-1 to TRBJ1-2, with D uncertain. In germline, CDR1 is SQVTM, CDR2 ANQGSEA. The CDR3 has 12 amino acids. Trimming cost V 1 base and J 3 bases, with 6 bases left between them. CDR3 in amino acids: CSVEGRDYGYTF. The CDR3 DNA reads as TGCAGCGTTGAAGGTAGAGACTATGGCTACACCTTC.

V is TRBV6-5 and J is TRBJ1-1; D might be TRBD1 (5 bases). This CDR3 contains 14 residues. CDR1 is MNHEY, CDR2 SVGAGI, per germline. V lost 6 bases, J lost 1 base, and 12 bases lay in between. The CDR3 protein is CASSTQGSNTEAFF. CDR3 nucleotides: TGTGCCAGCAGCACCCAGGGTTCGAACACTGAAGCTTTCTTT.

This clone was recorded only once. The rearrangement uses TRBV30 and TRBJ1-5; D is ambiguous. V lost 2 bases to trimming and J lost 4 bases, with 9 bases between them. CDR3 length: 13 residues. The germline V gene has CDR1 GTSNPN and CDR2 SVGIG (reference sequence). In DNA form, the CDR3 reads TGTGCCTGGAGTTACGGGTCTAATCAGCCCCAGCATTTT. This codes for CAWSYGSNQPQHF.

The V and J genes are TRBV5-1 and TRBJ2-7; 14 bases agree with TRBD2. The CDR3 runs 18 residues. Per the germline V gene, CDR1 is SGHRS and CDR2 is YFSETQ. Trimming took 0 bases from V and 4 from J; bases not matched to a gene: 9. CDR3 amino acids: CASSLALLGTSGSYEQYF. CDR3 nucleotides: TGCGCCAGCAGCTTGGCTCTACTTGGGACTAGCGGGAGTTACGAGCAGTACTTC. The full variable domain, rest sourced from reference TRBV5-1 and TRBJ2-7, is KAGVTQTPRYLIKTRGQQVTLSCSPISGHRSVSWYQQTPGQGLQFLFEYFSETQRNKGNFPGRFSGRQFSNSRSEMNVSTLELGDSALYLCASSLALLGTSGSYEQYFGPGTRLTVT.

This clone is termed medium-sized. As DNA, the CDR3 is TGTGCCAGCAGTTTCGGGGGCAATGAGCAGTTCTTC. It is translated as CASSFGGNEQFF. This sequence joins TRBV27 and TRBJ2-1; D is possibly TRBD2 (6 bases). Deletions cut 3 bases from V and 6 bases from J, with 6 bases between. The CDR3 covers 12 residues. Germline-derived CDR1 and CDR2 are MNHEY and SMNVEV (reference sequence).